This T cell receptor (beta chain) was sequenced during a study of T cell changes during pregnancy in multiple sclerosis (dated by TCRdb to the late 2010s). Broadly, across the study: Changes in the T cell repertoire over the course of pregnancy were examined in this study in women with multiple sclerosis.

V is clipped by 5 bases and J by 5 bases, and the sequence between their germline boundaries is 16 bases long. The CDR3, cysteine through phenylalanine, is 15 amino acids long. Just the 45-base CDR3 DNA is kept, in frame starting at base 1. The germline V gene yields SGHAT for CDR1 and FQNNGV for CDR2. Note on this clone: Its antigen target is currently unknown. Base qualities were left out, and no much larger clone turns up one base away.

The library was obtained by the immunoSEQ multiplex PCR assay. TCRdb took over this immuneACCESS table, retaining in-frame rearrangements with V and J assigned. Such tables are incomplete; in checked studies, under half of the missing clones stem from an unresolved V gene, and the remainder is unexplained. Here the sample has 35,000 to 55,000 clones; 80% to 95% occur a single time. 1.3% of the sample is in the top ten clones. The V and J genes are TRBV11-2 and TRBJ2-1; no D gene is confidently identified. The receptor was derived from a female donor with multiple sclerosis, enrolled in a pregnancy study. The source material was peripheral blood. The DNA sequence reads TGTGCCAGCAGCATAACCTTCGGCAGTCACAATGAGCAGTTCTTC. It codes for CASSITFGSHNEQFF.